The rows below give T cell receptor beta chains drawn from one sample of a study of cytomegalovirus exposure and HLA in healthy donors. Generated by immunoSEQ multiplex PCR, the TCRdb table keeps only in-frame clones and is missing some. The sample includes some 120,000 clones, 78% of them seen just once. The specimen sequenced was PBMCs. The receptor source for this set is a woman between 40 and 50 years old in good health and CMV-seronegative. Each CDR3 is given with its conserved first and last residue. Fields, in order: clone size, D gene, V gene, J gene, CDR3 protein, CDR3 DNA. D genes are given only for firm matches. Clone sizes are given selectively: once, few, many, or a class where the clone is expanded.

abundance: .
d_gene: .
v_gene: TRBV7-2
j_gene: TRBJ1-5
CDR3aa: CASSAYLAVNQPQHF
CDR3nt: TGTGCCAGCAGCGCCTACTTAGCGGTCAATCAGCCCCAGCATTTT

abundance: few
d_gene: .
v_gene: TRBV18
j_gene: TRBJ2-1
CDR3aa: CASSPRTVANEQFF
CDR3nt: TGTGCCAGCTCCCCCCGGACAGTGGCCAATGAGCAGTTCTTC

abundance: .
d_gene: TRBD1
v_gene: TRBV15
j_gene: TRBJ1-5
CDR3aa: CATSIDPGQPFQPQHF
CDR3nt: TGTGCCACCAGCATCGATCCGGGACAGCCCTTTCAGCCCCAGCATTTT

abundance: .
d_gene: .
v_gene: TRBV27
j_gene: TRBJ1-5
CDR3aa: CASSTQQGTQPQHF
CDR3nt: TGTGCCAGCAGTACCCAACAGGGTACGCAGCCCCAGCATTTT

abundance: .
d_gene: .
v_gene: TRBV5-1
j_gene: TRBJ1-5
CDR3aa: CASSPNMGNQPQHF
CDR3nt: TGCGCCAGCAGCCCCAACATGGGCAATCAGCCCCAGCATTTT

abundance: .
d_gene: TRBD1
v_gene: TRBV7-9
j_gene: TRBJ2-1
CDR3aa: CASSHPGQGDNEQFF
CDR3nt: TGTGCCAGCAGCCACCCGGGACAGGGCGACAATGAGCAGTTCTTC

abundance: .
d_gene: TRBD1
v_gene: TRBV6-5
j_gene: TRBJ1-4
CDR3aa: CASKEPGGRGEKLFF
CDR3nt: TGTGCCAGCAAAGAACCAGGGGGCCGCGGCGAAAAACTGTTTTTT

abundance: .
d_gene: .
v_gene: TRBV28
j_gene: TRBJ1-5
CDR3aa: CASSLGPGSNQPQHF
CDR3nt: TGTGCCAGCAGTTTAGGTCCAGGGAGCAATCAGCCCCAGCATTTT

abundance: .
d_gene: .
v_gene: TRBV28
j_gene: TRBJ1-2
CDR3aa: CASSLWGPLYGYTF
CDR3nt: TGTGCCAGCAGTTTATGGGGCCCTCTCTATGGCTACACCTTC

abundance: .
d_gene: .
v_gene: TRBV18
j_gene: TRBJ2-5
CDR3aa: CASSPPGLKETQYF
CDR3nt: TGTGCCAGCTCACCTCCGGGTCTCAAAGAGACCCAGTACTTC

abundance: .
d_gene: .
v_gene: TRBV10-1
j_gene: TRBJ2-1
CDR3aa: CASMRNLGALNEQFF
CDR3nt: TGCGCCAGCATGCGTAACCTGGGGGCCCTCAATGAGCAGTTCTTC

abundance: .
d_gene: .
v_gene: TRBV11-2
j_gene: TRBJ1-5
CDR3aa: CASSSGQHQPQHF
CDR3nt: TGTGCCAGCAGCTCAGGACAACATCAGCCCCAGCATTTT

abundance: .
d_gene: TRBD2
v_gene: TRBV7-2
j_gene: TRBJ2-1
CDR3aa: CASSLGLAGDHNEQFF
CDR3nt: TGTGCCAGCAGCTTGGGACTAGCGGGAGACCACAATGAGCAGTTCTTC

abundance: .
d_gene: TRBD2
v_gene: TRBV2
j_gene: TRBJ2-5
CDR3aa: CASDLGPWTSGETQYF
CDR3nt: TGTGCCAGCGATTTGGGGCCATGGACTAGCGGAGAGACCCAGTACTTC

abundance: .
d_gene: .
v_gene: TRBV28
j_gene: TRBJ2-1
CDR3aa: CASSLIVETYNEQFF
CDR3nt: TGTGCCAGCAGTTTAATAGTTGAGACCTACAATGAGCAGTTCTTC

abundance: few
d_gene: TRBD2
v_gene: TRBV6-4
j_gene: TRBJ2-1
CDR3aa: CASSAGLAGRKFF
CDR3nt: TGTGCCAGCAGTGCTGGGCTAGCGGGAAGGAAGTTCTTC

abundance: .
d_gene: .
v_gene: TRBV28
j_gene: TRBJ2-7
CDR3aa: CASSLQTSAEQYF
CDR3nt: TGTGCCAGCAGTTTACAAACAAGTGCCGAGCAGTACTTC

abundance: .
d_gene: TRBD1
v_gene: TRBV10-1
j_gene: TRBJ2-2
CDR3aa: CASNRDRSTGELFF
CDR3nt: TGCGCCAGCAACCGGGACAGGAGCACCGGGGAGCTGTTTTTT

abundance: .
d_gene: TRBD1
v_gene: TRBV28
j_gene: TRBJ2-6
CDR3aa: CASSLSETGGSGANVLTF
CDR3nt: TGTGCCAGCAGTTTAAGCGAGACAGGGGGCTCTGGGGCCAACGTCCTGACTTTC

abundance: few
d_gene: TRBD2
v_gene: TRBV10-2
j_gene: TRBJ2-1
CDR3aa: CASSESILAGGERDEQFF
CDR3nt: TGCGCCAGCAGTGAGTCGATACTGGCGGGAGGCGAGAGAGATGAGCAGTTCTTC

abundance: .
d_gene: .
v_gene: TRBV7-9
j_gene: TRBJ2-7
CDR3aa: CASSPARGRLTYEQYF
CDR3nt: TGTGCCAGCAGCCCCGCTAGGGGCCGGCTCACCTACGAGCAGTACTTC

abundance: .
d_gene: TRBD1
v_gene: TRBV5-4
j_gene: TRBJ1-1
CDR3aa: CASSGDRQLAEAFF
CDR3nt: TGTGCCAGCAGCGGGGACAGGCAGTTGGCTGAAGCTTTCTTT

abundance: .
d_gene: .
v_gene: TRBV4-1
j_gene: TRBJ2-7
CDR3aa: CASSRSIAEFSYEQYF
CDR3nt: TGCGCCAGCAGCCGATCGATAGCGGAGTTCTCCTACGAGCAGTACTTC

abundance: .
d_gene: TRBD2
v_gene: TRBV6-1
j_gene: TRBJ2-5
CDR3aa: CASSESSGSYFVMGETQYF
CDR3nt: TGTGCCAGCAGTGAATCTAGCGGGAGTTATTTCGTCATGGGAGAGACCCAGTACTTC

abundance: once
d_gene: TRBD1
v_gene: TRBV7-2
j_gene: TRBJ2-1
CDR3aa: CASSLRQGQFF
CDR3nt: TGTGCCAGCAGCTTACGACAGGGGCAGTTCTTC

abundance: .
d_gene: TRBD1
v_gene: TRBV14
j_gene: TRBJ1-1
CDR3aa: CASSHLYRGKANTEAFF
CDR3nt: TGTGCCAGCAGCCACCTCTACAGGGGGAAAGCGAACACTGAAGCTTTCTTT

abundance: .
d_gene: TRBD1
v_gene: TRBV5-6
j_gene: TRBJ2-5
CDR3aa: CASSWTGAETQYF
CDR3nt: TGTGCCAGCAGCTGGACAGGGGCAGAGACCCAGTACTTC

abundance: .
d_gene: TRBD1
v_gene: TRBV27
j_gene: TRBJ2-1
CDR3aa: CASSPFNRDRGREQFF
CDR3nt: TGTGCCAGCAGTCCTTTTAACCGGGACAGGGGACGGGAGCAGTTCTTC

abundance: once
d_gene: TRBD2
v_gene: TRBV18
j_gene: TRBJ2-2
CDR3aa: CASSGLAGMNTGELFF
CDR3nt: TGTGCCAGCTCCGGACTAGCGGGGATGAACACCGGGGAGCTGTTTTTT

abundance: .
d_gene: .
v_gene: TRBV11-2
j_gene: TRBJ2-7
CDR3aa: CASSLSDRLYEQYF
CDR3nt: TGTGCCAGCAGCTTAAGCGACAGGCTTTACGAGCAGTACTTC

abundance: .
d_gene: TRBD2
v_gene: TRBV7-9
j_gene: TRBJ2-2
CDR3aa: CASSPSGRAGELFF
CDR3nt: TGTGCCAGCAGCCCCAGCGGGAGGGCCGGGGAGCTGTTTTTT

abundance: .
d_gene: TRBD1
v_gene: TRBV10-3
j_gene: TRBJ2-2
CDR3aa: CAISKTGGLDTGELFF
CDR3nt: TGTGCCATCAGTAAGACAGGGGGCCTAGACACCGGGGAGCTGTTTTTT

abundance: .
d_gene: TRBD1
v_gene: TRBV15
j_gene: TRBJ2-3
CDR3aa: CATSRDPRDSHTDTQYF
CDR3nt: TGTGCCACCAGCAGAGATCCCCGGGACAGCCACACAGATACGCAGTATTTT

abundance: .
d_gene: .
v_gene: TRBV4-2
j_gene: TRBJ2-3
CDR3aa: CASSQDLASTDTQYF
CDR3nt: TGTGCCAGCAGCCAAGATTTAGCTAGCACAGATACGCAGTATTTT

abundance: .
d_gene: TRBD2
v_gene: TRBV7-6
j_gene: TRBJ2-1
CDR3aa: CASSFRPGTSGNNEQFF
CDR3nt: TGTGCCAGCAGCTTTCGTCCGGGTACTAGCGGGAACAATGAGCAGTTCTTC

abundance: .
d_gene: .
v_gene: TRBV25-1
j_gene: TRBJ2-7
CDR3aa: CASTTVAGAVYEQYF
CDR3nt: TGTGCCAGCACCACGGTGGCGGGGGCGGTCTACGAGCAGTACTTC

abundance: .
d_gene: .
v_gene: TRBV27
j_gene: TRBJ1-5
CDR3aa: CASRGGSGPQHF
CDR3nt: TGTGCCAGCAGGGGGGGGTCGGGACCCCAGCATTTT

abundance: .
d_gene: TRBD1
v_gene: TRBV18
j_gene: TRBJ1-1
CDR3aa: CASSPRTGNTEAFF
CDR3nt: TGTGCCAGCTCACCCAGGACAGGGAACACTGAAGCTTTCTTT

abundance: .
d_gene: .
v_gene: TRBV7-3
j_gene: TRBJ1-1
CDR3aa: CASSFVPGTEAFF
CDR3nt: TGTGCCAGCAGCTTTGTGCCGGGCACTGAAGCTTTCTTT

abundance: .
d_gene: TRBD1
v_gene: TRBV10-3
j_gene: TRBJ2-7
CDR3aa: CAISKGQHLYEQYF
CDR3nt: TGTGCCATCAGTAAGGGACAGCACCTTTACGAGCAGTACTTC

abundance: .
d_gene: TRBD2
v_gene: TRBV2
j_gene: TRBJ2-1
CDR3aa: CARERETRRNEQFF
CDR3nt: TGTGCCCGGGAGCGGGAGACTCGACGCAATGAGCAGTTCTTC

abundance: .
d_gene: TRBD1
v_gene: TRBV6-5
j_gene: TRBJ2-1
CDR3aa: CATLPWGQGDNEQFF
CDR3nt: TGTGCCACCTTACCCTGGGGACAGGGGGACAATGAGCAGTTCTTC

abundance: .
d_gene: TRBD2
v_gene: TRBV19
j_gene: TRBJ2-6
CDR3aa: CASRPTSGSFGANGLTF
CDR3nt: TGTGCCAGTAGACCGACTAGCGGGAGCTTTGGGGCCAACGGCCTGACTTTC

abundance: .
d_gene: .
v_gene: TRBV28
j_gene: TRBJ1-1
CDR3aa: CASSSRYRGTKYTHTEAFF
CDR3nt: TGTGCCAGCAGTTCCAGGTATAGGGGGACAAAATATACCCACACTGAAGCTTTCTTT

abundance: .
d_gene: .
v_gene: TRBV5-4
j_gene: TRBJ2-2
CDR3aa: CASSLTANTGELFF
CDR3nt: TGTGCCAGCAGCTTGACAGCGAACACCGGGGAGCTGTTTTTT

abundance: .
d_gene: TRBD2
v_gene: TRBV4-2
j_gene: TRBJ2-1
CDR3aa: CASSYDTSGRGEQFF
CDR3nt: TGTGCCAGTTCATACGACACTAGCGGGAGAGGTGAGCAGTTCTTC

abundance: .
d_gene: .
v_gene: TRBV4-1
j_gene: TRBJ1-1
CDR3aa: CASSQSPRTEAFF
CDR3nt: TGCGCCAGCAGCCAATCCCCCCGGACTGAAGCTTTCTTT

abundance: .
d_gene: TRBD1
v_gene: TRBV11-2
j_gene: TRBJ1-1
CDR3aa: CASSSPLQGWAFF
CDR3nt: TGTGCCAGCAGCTCTCCTCTACAGGGGTGGGCTTTCTTT

abundance: .
d_gene: .
v_gene: TRBV2
j_gene: TRBJ2-7
CDR3aa: CASSDDSYRNNEQYF
CDR3nt: TGTGCCAGCAGTGACGACAGCTACCGGAATAACGAGCAGTACTTC

abundance: .
d_gene: TRBD2
v_gene: TRBV4-1
j_gene: TRBJ2-1
CDR3aa: CASSQGPGGYNEQFF
CDR3nt: TGCGCCAGCAGCCAAGGGCCGGGAGGTTACAATGAGCAGTTCTTC